Listed below are T cell receptor beta chains from one sample, sequenced in a study of shared clonotypes between healthy human individuals. TCRdb keeps only in-frame clones here, not all; method: immunoSEQ multiplex PCR. The sample shows about a million clones, 77% of them seen only once. The sample was memory CD4+ T cells from PBMCs. The source is a man aged 18 to 30 in good health. Some clones in this sample may be carry-over from other donors' samples. The CDR3 runs from the conserved cysteine through the conserved F or W.

v_call cdr3_aa
TRBV11-1 CASTNSDGQETQYF
TRBV27 CASSPLGTGGKTSNQPQHF
TRBV7-2 CASSLADRSHQPQHF
TRBV7-2 CASSLGGGMDEKLFF
TRBV27 CASSLMWTGGEQFF
TRBV9 CASSVEAGGHNYGYTF
TRBV6-5 CASSWTSGRGHEQFF
TRBV5-1 CASSPGAGGLSEQYF
TRBV29-1 CSVVKGEGHEQYF
TRBV2 CASSPRSNYGYTF
TRBV5-6 CASSRDGKMNQPQHF
TRBV28 CASCPPKMVGAFF
TRBV28 CASREGNTIYF
TRBV10-3 CATSPAQETQYF
TRBV9 CASSVETGVREKLFF
TRBV5-1 CARLGGYEQYF
TRBV5-1 CASSPVGRANEKLFF
TRBV7-8 CASSLGQTGEGEKLFF